A selection of T cell receptor beta chains follows, all from one sample in a study of blood T cell repertoires in COVID-19. Profiling relied on immunoSEQ multiplex PCR, and the TCRdb table lists in-frame clones only, not all of them. The sample lists roughly 64,000 clones; around 76% were seen once. Sequenced material: peripheral blood. These TCRs come from a human donor in a cohort sampled during active COVID-19. The CDR3 runs from the conserved cysteine through the conserved F or W. The order of the fields is D gene, J gene, V gene, clone size, CDR3 protein, CDR3 DNA. D genes are given only for firm matches. The size field is filled for only some rows; it gives once, few, many or a size class.

>TRBD2|TRBJ2-3|TRBV5-1|NA
CASSLGWGSGGPADTQYF
TGCGCCAGCAGCTTGGGCTGGGGTAGCGGGGGGCCCGCGGATACGCAGTATTTT
>NA|TRBJ2-4|TRBV5-1|NA
CASSREGVKNIQYF
TGCGCCAGCAGCAGGGAGGGGGTCAAAAACATTCAGTACTTC
>TRBD2|TRBJ2-1|TRBV7-9|NA
CASTPRGNEQFF
TGTGCCAGCACCCCGCGGGGGAATGAGCAGTTCTTC
>NA|TRBJ1-5|TRBV7-2|NA
CASSLWDKHQPQHF
TGTGCCAGCAGCTTATGGGACAAACATCAGCCCCAGCATTTT
>NA|TRBJ2-7|TRBV12-3/TRBV12-4|NA
CASSWTEVYEQYF
TGTGCCAGCAGCTGGACAGAGGTCTACGAGCAGTACTTC
>TRBD1|TRBJ2-2|TRBV7-9|many
CASRSTGGASGELFF
TGTGCCAGCAGATCGACAGGGGGCGCAAGCGGGGAGCTGTTTTTT
>NA|TRBJ2-2|TRBV6-6|NA
CASSPGLGTGELFF
TGTGCCAGCAGTCCCGGTCTAGGCACCGGGGAGCTGTTTTTT
>TRBD1|TRBJ1-2|TRBV5-8|few
CASSITTGRYGYTF
TGTGCCAGCAGCATTACGACAGGGCGCTATGGCTACACCTTC
>NA|TRBJ2-7|TRBV5-4|NA
CASSLDQGTHEQYF
TGTGCCAGCAGCTTGGACCAGGGGACGCACGAGCAGTACTTC
>TRBD1|TRBJ1-4|TRBV2|NA
CASSVRGPGEKLFF
TGTGCCAGCAGTGTCAGGGGGCCAGGTGAAAAACTGTTTTTT
>NA|TRBJ2-3|TRBV9|few
CASSGQSTDTQYF
TGTGCCAGCAGCGGACAAAGCACAGATACGCAGTATTTT
>NA|TRBJ2-5|TRBV29-1|NA
CSVTGEIQETQYF
TGCAGCGTTACGGGGGAGATCCAAGAGACCCAGTACTTC
>NA|TRBJ1-3|TRBV7-5|NA
CARSYGTGDRNTIYF
TGTGCCAGAAGCTACGGCACAGGGGATAGAAACACCATATATTTT
>NA|TRBJ2-1|TRBV25-1|few
CASSEQGSYNEQFF
TGTGCCAGCAGTGAGCAGGGTTCCTACAATGAGCAGTTCTTC
>TRBD2|TRBJ2-5|TRBV7-3|NA
CASARTPGGETQYF
TGTGCCAGCGCTCGGACGCCGGGGGGAGAGACCCAGTACTTC
>NA|TRBJ1-1|TRBV7-3|NA
CASSPTPNANTEAFF
TGTGCCAGCAGCCCAACCCCTAACGCGAACACTGAAGCTTTCTTT
>NA|TRBJ2-3|TRBV7-5|few
CARRYGTSGGEDTQYF
TGTGCCAGAAGGTACGGGACTAGCGGGGGGGAAGATACGCAGTATTTT
>TRBD1|TRBJ2-7|TRBV6-6|NA
CASSVPGQGAREQYF
TGTGCCAGCAGTGTACCGGGACAGGGGGCGAGAGAGCAGTACTTC
>NA|TRBJ1-2|TRBV7-9|NA
CASSNTGTHGYTF
TGTGCCAGCAGCAATACGGGAACCCATGGCTACACCTTC
>TRBD1|TRBJ2-1|TRBV5-4|NA
CASLSGTASNEQFF
TGTGCCAGCCTTAGTGGGACAGCTAGCAATGAGCAGTTCTTC
>TRBD1|TRBJ1-5|TRBV28|NA
CASSGQGNNQPQHF
TGTGCCAGCAGTGGACAGGGGAACAATCAGCCCCAGCATTTT
>NA|TRBJ2-2|TRBV5-1|NA
CASSSGGGIKNTGELFF
TGCGCCAGCAGCTCCGGCGGCGGTATTAAGAACACCGGGGAGCTGTTTTTT
>NA|TRBJ2-5|TRBV30|NA
CAWGSSGRYQETQYF
TGTGCCTGGGGCTCTTCGGGTCGGTACCAAGAGACCCAGTACTTC
>NA|TRBJ1-6|TRBV27|NA
CASSEQNSPLHF
TGTGCCAGCAGTGAACAGAATTCACCCCTCCACTTT
>NA|TRBJ1-5|TRBV19|NA
CASSKGGAGQPQHF
TGTGCCAGTAGTAAAGGTGGGGCTGGTCAGCCCCAGCATTTT
>NA|TRBJ1-4|TRBV30|once
CAWTRQPNNEKLFF
TGTGCCTGGACAAGACAGCCGAATAATGAAAAACTGTTTTTT
>TRBD1|TRBJ1-5|TRBV2|NA
CASRGVVTGGTGNQPQHF
TGTGCCAGCAGGGGCGTGGTCACAGGGGGTACGGGCAATCAGCCCCAGCATTTT
>NA|TRBJ2-1|TRBV19|NA
CASSIEPSSYNEQFF
TGTGCCAGTAGTATAGAACCTAGCTCCTACAATGAGCAGTTCTTC
>NA|TRBJ2-7|TRBV6-6|NA
CASSAGYEQYF
TGTGCCAGCAGTGCAGGCTACGAGCAGTACTTC
>TRBD1|TRBJ2-2|TRBV5-4|few
CASSTKLPGQGMNTGELFF
TGTGCCAGCAGCACTAAACTTCCGGGACAGGGGATGAACACCGGGGAGCTGTTTTTT
>TRBD2|TRBJ2-7|TRBV6-5|few
CASSSSGASYEQYF
TGTGCCAGCAGTTCTAGCGGGGCTTCCTACGAGCAGTACTTC
>TRBD1|TRBJ2-7|TRBV15|NA
CATSRGGQGSYEQYF
TGTGCCACCAGCAGGGGGGGACAGGGCTCCTACGAGCAGTACTTC
>NA|TRBJ1-1|TRBV2|NA
CASSFYTNTEAFF
TGTGCCAGCAGTTTTTACACAAACACTGAAGCTTTCTTT
>NA|TRBJ1-2|TRBV30|NA
CAWQSGGYGYTF
TGTGCCTGGCAGTCCGGCGGCTATGGCTACACCTTC
>TRBD1|TRBJ1-2|TRBV15|NA
CATGQVDYGYTF
TGTGCCACCGGACAGGTAGACTATGGCTACACCTTC